The 10 T cell receptor beta chains reported below all come from one sample, sequenced in a study of control samples from healthy donors and cancer patients (dated by TCRdb to about 2020). Libraries were made using the immunoSEQ multiplex PCR assay. The source is immuneACCESS, and TCRdb retained only in-frame sequences with V and J called. Part of the clones is not carried over; for the studies checked, unresolved V genes explain less than half of this, and the remainder is unexplained. Within this sample are tens of thousands of clones, with roughly 90% of them counted one time only. The top ten clones comprise roughly 1.5% of the sample. The specimen was PBMCs. Every receptor here comes from a man aged 35 to 55 with colorectal cancer.

The chain recombines TRBV5-1 with TRBJ1-5; the D gene is possibly TRBD1 (5 bases). Per germline, CDR1 SGHRS and CDR2 YFSETQ. CDR3 length equals 14 residues. V was pared by 7 bases and J by 0 bases, with 11 bases between. For the CDR3, the DNA is TGCGCCAGCTCGGTCGACAGTAGCAATCAGCCCCAGCATTTT. Translated: CASSVDSSNQPQHF.

The J gene is TRBJ1-1, the V gene TRBV2; D is ambiguous. Germline CDR1 is SNHLY and CDR2 is FYNNEI. V was trimmed by 7 bases and J by 1 base, leaving 10 bases between them. CDR3 length equals 13 residues. CDR3 residues: CASKSEKNTEAFF. The CDR3 DNA sequence: TGTGCCAGCAAGTCAGAGAAGAACACTGAAGCTTTCTTT. Full variable domain (rest looked up from reference TRBV2 and TRBJ1-1): EPEVTQTPSHQVTQMGQEVILRCVPISNHLYFYWYRQILGQKVEFLVSFYNNEISEKSEIFDDQFSVERPDGSNFTLKIRSTKLEDSAMYFCASKSEKNTEAFFGQGTRLTVV.

The rearrangement uses TRBV2 and TRBJ1-2; 7 bases agree with TRBD1. Unmatched junction bases numbered 18, after V lost 6 bases and J lost 5 bases. The CDR3 consists of 17 residues. Germline CDR1 is SNHLY and CDR2 is FYNNEI. DNA of the CDR3: TGTGCCAGCAGACATCTCGACCGGGACAGCGGACAATATGGCTACACCTTC. As protein: CASRHLDRDSGQYGYTF.

The chain joins TRBV7-9 to TRBJ1-1, with unresolved D. CDR1 is SEHNR and CDR2 is FQNEAQ in the germline V gene (reference sequence). The ends were cut back, 4 bases at V and 4 bases at J, with 16 bases in the middle. CDR3 size: 15 residues. The CDR3 protein is CASSSSDDWGTEAFF. The CDR3 nucleotides read TGTGCCAGCAGCTCCAGTGACGACTGGGGCACTGAAGCTTTCTTT.

The chain combines TRBV6-6 with TRBJ1-6; D is perhaps TRBD1 (5 bases). CDR3 length equals 15 residues. V lost 2 bases and J lost 10, with 15 bases in between. Looked up from germline, CDR1 is MNHNY and CDR2 is SVGAGI (reference sequence). The CDR3 protein is CASSYRGGDGSPLHF. As DNA, the CDR3 is TGTGCCAGCAGTTACCGCGGGGGGGACGGGTCACCCCTCCACTTT.

This chain joins TRBV6-5 and TRBJ2-1; 8 bases match TRBD1. V was pared by 8 bases and J by 2 bases, with 2 bases of the junction left unmatched. Germline CDR1 is MNHEY and CDR2 is SVGAGI. The CDR3 is made up of 13 amino acids. The DNA of the CDR3 is TGTGCCAGCTTGACAGGGGCCTACAATGAGCAGTTCTTC. The encoded protein is CASLTGAYNEQFF.

The CDR3 region has the DNA TGTGCCAGCAGTAGCCGGGACGTGCGGAATGAGCAGTTCTTC. Its protein product is CASSSRDVRNEQFF. The rearrangement joins TRBV2 to TRBJ2-1; D might be TRBD1 or TRBD2, each matching 5 bases. This CDR3 comprises 14 residues. V was trimmed by 5 bases and J by 7 bases, leaving 15 bases between them. Germline CDR1 SNHLY, CDR2 FYNNEI.

Here the CDR3 DNA reads TGTGCCAGCAGCCCACTCGGACCCGGACACGATGGCTACACCTTC. Residues: CASSPLGPGHDGYTF. The gene calls are TRBV11-2 and TRBJ1-2; D may be TRBD1 (5 bases). CDR3 length: 15 residues. From germline, CDR1 is SGHAT and CDR2 FQNNGV. Trimming pared 5 bases from V and 6 bases from J, leaving 19 bases between.

CDR3: CASSPKGDPQPQHF. CDR3 bases: TGTGCCAGCAGCCCTAAAGGGGATCCTCAGCCCCAGCATTTT. The V and J genes are TRBV7-9 and TRBJ1-5, with D possibly TRBD1 on 5 matching bases. Trimming removed 5 bases at V and 6 bases at J, with 14 bases between. The CDR3 totals 14 residues. CDR1 SEHNR and CDR2 FQNEAQ come from the germline V gene (reference sequence).

J is TRBJ1-2 and V is TRBV27; no clear D gene. V lost 3 bases and J lost 7, with 24 bases in between. The CDR3 is 17 amino acids. CDR1 and CDR2 (germline): MNHEY, SMNVEV (reference sequence). CDR3 in amino acids: CASSFGGPTSVGGGYTF. Written as DNA, the CDR3 is TGTGCCAGCAGTTTCGGTGGACCGACGAGCGTGGGTGGTGGCTACACCTTC.